This T cell receptor beta chain was identified in a study of T cells in Graves' hyperthyroidism and ophthalmopathy. Amplification of TCR beta CDR3 regions used RNA as the template. The primer set for the first-round RT-PCR of the TCR CDR3 was HTBI. TCRdb used MiXCR to reprocess the multiplex PCR reads, holding one entry per CDR3 protein. Among hundreds of thousands of distinct CDR3 sequences listed, 15% to 18% were seen once. The CDR3 runs 15 residues. Trimming removed 6 bases from V and 10 bases from J, with 19 bases in between. Germline V gene data show CDR1 as SNHLY and CDR2 as FYNNEI. Ten or more counts support this clonotype. The source of the PBMCs was less than 12 ml of fresh peripheral blood.

The chain has TRBV2 and TRBJ1-6; weak D call: TRBD1 (5 bases). Material for sequencing was blood. The sequence came from a woman in her late teens or twenties with Graves' hyperthyroidism. CDR3 in amino acids: CASSPDSRVGSPLHF. DNA for the CDR3: TGTGCCAGCAGCCCTGACAGCCGGGTAGGGTCACCCCTCCACTTT.